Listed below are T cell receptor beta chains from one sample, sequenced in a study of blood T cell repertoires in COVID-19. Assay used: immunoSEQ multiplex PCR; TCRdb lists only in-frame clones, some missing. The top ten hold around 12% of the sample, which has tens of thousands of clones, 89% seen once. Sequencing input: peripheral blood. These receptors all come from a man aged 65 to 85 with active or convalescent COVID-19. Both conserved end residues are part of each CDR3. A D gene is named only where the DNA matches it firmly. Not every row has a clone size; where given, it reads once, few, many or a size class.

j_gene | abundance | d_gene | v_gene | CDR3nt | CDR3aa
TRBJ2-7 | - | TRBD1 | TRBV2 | TGTGCCAGCAGCGGCAGGGGGCGTCTCGAGCAGTACTTC | CASSGRGRLEQYF
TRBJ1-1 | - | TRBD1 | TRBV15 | TGTGCCACCAGCAGAGGACAGGGGGTAATGAACACTGAAGCTTTCTTT | CATSRGQGVMNTEAFF
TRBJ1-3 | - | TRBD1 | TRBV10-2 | TGCGCCAGCAAGGGACAGCTCTCTGGAAACACCATATATTTT | CASKGQLSGNTIYF
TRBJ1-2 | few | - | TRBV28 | TGTGCCAGCAGTTCCCCCAGGGTGGCCCTCTATGGCTACACCTTC | CASSSPRVALYGYTF
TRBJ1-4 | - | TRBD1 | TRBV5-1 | TGCGCCAGCAGCTTGGACAGGGGAGGAAAACTGTTTTTT | CASSLDRGGKLFF
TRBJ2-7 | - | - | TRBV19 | TGTGCCACTAGAGGGGGTTCAGGGGCCACCACCTACGAGCAGTACTTC | CATRGGSGATTYEQYF
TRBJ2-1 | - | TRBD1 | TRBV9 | TGTGCCAGCAGCGACCGGAGAGGGACAGGGACAACTCTAAGGGGGAATGAGCAGTTCTTC | CASSDRRGTGTTLRGNEQFF
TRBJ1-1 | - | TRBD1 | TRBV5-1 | TGCGCCAGCAGCGGGGGGACAGGGATCACTGAAGCTTTCTTT | CASSGGTGITEAFF
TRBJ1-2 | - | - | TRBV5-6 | TGTGCCAGCAGCTTTGGACAGACAATGTATGGCTACACCTTC | CASSFGQTMYGYTF
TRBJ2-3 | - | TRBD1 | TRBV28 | TGTGCCAGCAGTCGCGAAAGGACAGGGTCGAAGACAAATACGCAGTATTTT | CASSRERTGSKTNTQYF
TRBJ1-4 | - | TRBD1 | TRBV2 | TGTGCCAGCAGATACGACAGGGACGAGGAAAAACTGTTTTTT | CASRYDRDEEKLFF
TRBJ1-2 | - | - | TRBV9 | TGTGCCAGCAGCGTTTTTCAGGATGCTAACTATGGCTACACCTTC | CASSVFQDANYGYTF
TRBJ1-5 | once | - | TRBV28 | TGTGCCAGCGGGAGTGCAGGGGCTAGCAATCAGCCCCAGCATTTT | CASGSAGASNQPQHF
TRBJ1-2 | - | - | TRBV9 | TGTGCCAGCAGTGCTGGGCCTCTGGCCCGTTATGGCTACACCTTC | CASSAGPLARYGYTF
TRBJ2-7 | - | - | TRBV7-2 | TGTGCCAGCAGCTTCCCCTATCCCTACGAGCAGTACTTC | CASSFPYPYEQYF
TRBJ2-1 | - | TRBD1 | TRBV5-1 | TGCGCCAGCAGCCCGGGACAGGGTGGGTCTGAGCAGTTCTTC | CASSPGQGGSEQFF
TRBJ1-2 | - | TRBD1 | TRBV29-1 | TGCAGCGTGACCGGGACAGGGAACTATGGCTACACCTTC | CSVTGTGNYGYTF
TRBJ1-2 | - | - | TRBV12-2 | TGTGCAAGTCCCAAACCTTGGTCTGGACAGGGCCAAAGAGACTATGGCTACACCTTC | CASPKPWSGQGQRDYGYTF
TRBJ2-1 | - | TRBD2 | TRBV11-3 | TGTGCCAGCAGCTTTCGCTCGGCGGGGGGTCAGAGCAATGAGCAGTTCTTC | CASSFRSAGGQSNEQFF
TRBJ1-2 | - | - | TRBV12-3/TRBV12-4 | TGTGCCAGCAGTTCAGGAAATTGGGGCTACACCTTC | CASSSGNWGYTF
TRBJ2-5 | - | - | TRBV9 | TGTGCCAGCAGCCCCTCCAGCCTCCGGGGGACCCAGTACTTC | CASSPSSLRGTQYF
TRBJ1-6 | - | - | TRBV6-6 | TGTGCCAGCAGTTCGCAGGGGAATTCACCCCTCCACTTT | CASSSQGNSPLHF
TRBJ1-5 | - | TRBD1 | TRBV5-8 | TGTGCCAGCAGCCCTGGACAGGGAGTTGGTCAGCCCCAGCATTTT | CASSPGQGVGQPQHF
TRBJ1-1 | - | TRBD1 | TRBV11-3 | TGTGCCAGCAGCCCGGGACAGGGGAACACTGAAGCTTTCTTT | CASSPGQGNTEAFF
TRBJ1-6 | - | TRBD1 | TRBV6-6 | TGTGCCAGCAGTTCTCGACAGGGATCGAATTCACCCCTCCACTTT | CASSSRQGSNSPLHF
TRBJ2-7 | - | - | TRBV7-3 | TGTGCCAGCAGCCCCCCTGCGGGCGAGCAGTACTTC | CASSPPAGEQYF
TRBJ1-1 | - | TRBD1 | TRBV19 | TGTGCCAGTAACCCCAGGGACAGGCTCAACACTGAAGCTTTCTTT | CASNPRDRLNTEAFF
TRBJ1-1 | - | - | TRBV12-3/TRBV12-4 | TGTGCCAGCAGTTCAGGGAGGAGCACTGAAGCTTTCTTT | CASSSGRSTEAFF
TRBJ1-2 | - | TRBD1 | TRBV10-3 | TGTGCCATCAGTGATACGACGGGACAGGGGAACTATGGCTACACCTTC | CAISDTTGQGNYGYTF
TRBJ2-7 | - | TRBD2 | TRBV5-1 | TGCGCCAGCAGCTTGCCCTCCGGGACTATGTCGGACGAGCAGTACTTC | CASSLPSGTMSDEQYF
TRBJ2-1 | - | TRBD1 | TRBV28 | TGTGCCAGCAGAGACGTCACAGGGGCGAACTATGAGCAGTTCTTC | CASRDVTGANYEQFF
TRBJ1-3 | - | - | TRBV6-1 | TGTGCCAGCGGAGGGACCTCTGGAAACACCATATATTTT | CASGGTSGNTIYF
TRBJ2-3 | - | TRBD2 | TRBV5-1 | TGCGCCAGCAGCTTACCACCTGTAGCGGGGTCCGTGAATACGCAGTATTTT | CASSLPPVAGSVNTQYF
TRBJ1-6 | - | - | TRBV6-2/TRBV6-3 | TGTGCCAGCAGTTACTACGGAGATTCACCCCTCCACTTT | CASSYYGDSPLHF
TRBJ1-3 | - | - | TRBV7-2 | TGTGCCAGCAGCTTAGCTGCCTGGGGGGGGAACACCATATATTTT | CASSLAAWGGNTIYF
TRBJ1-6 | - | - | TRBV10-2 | TGCGCCAGCAGTCGAAGCCCTGACTCCTATAATTCACCCCTCCACTTT | CASSRSPDSYNSPLHF
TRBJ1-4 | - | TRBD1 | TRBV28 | TGTGCCAGCAGTTCGAGACAGGGCTGGAATGAAAAACTGTTTTTT | CASSSRQGWNEKLFF
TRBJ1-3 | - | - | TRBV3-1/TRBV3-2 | TGTGCCAGCAGCCAAGATAGGCGGGGCTATGGAAACACCATATATTTT | CASSQDRRGYGNTIYF
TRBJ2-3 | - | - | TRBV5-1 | TGCGCCAGCAGCCCGGACAGTACTAGCACAGATACGCAGTATTTT | CASSPDSTSTDTQYF
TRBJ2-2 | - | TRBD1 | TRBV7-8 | TGTGCCAGCAGCTTACAGGGGGACACCGGGGAGCTGTTTTTT | CASSLQGDTGELFF
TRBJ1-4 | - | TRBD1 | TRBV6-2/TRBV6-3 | TGTGCCAGCAGTGCGACAGGGGCAAGACGTCGGGAAAAACTGTTTTTT | CASSATGARRREKLFF
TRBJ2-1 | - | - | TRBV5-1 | TGCGCCAGCAGCTTCGACTTGGCCTCTGGGGAGCAGTTCTTC | CASSFDLASGEQFF
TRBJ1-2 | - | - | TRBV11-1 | TGTGCCAGCAGCCCCGCGGGGGCTAGCGGCTACACCTTC | CASSPAGASGYTF
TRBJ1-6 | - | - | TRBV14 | TGTGCCAGCAGCAATCTGGGAGGTGGTTCACCCCTCCACTTT | CASSNLGGGSPLHF
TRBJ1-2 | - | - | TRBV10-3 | TGTGCCACACTTACAGGGAAGGGCTATGGCTACACCTTC | CATLTGKGYGYTF
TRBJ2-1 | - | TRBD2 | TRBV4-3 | TGCGCCAGCAGCCAAGATATACTAGCGGGGAGATACAATGAGCAGTTCTTC | CASSQDILAGRYNEQFF
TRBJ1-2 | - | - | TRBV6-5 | TGTGCCAGCAGACGGAACGCAGGGAACGGCTACACCTTC | CASRRNAGNGYTF
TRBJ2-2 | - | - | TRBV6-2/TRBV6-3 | TGTGCCAGCAGTTACCTTTACACCGGGGAGCTGTTTTTT | CASSYLYTGELFF
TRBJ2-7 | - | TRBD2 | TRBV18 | TGTGCCAGCTCACGGGCTACTAGCGGGGGTAACTACGAGCAGTACTTC | CASSRATSGGNYEQYF
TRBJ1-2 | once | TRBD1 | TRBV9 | TGTGCCAGCAGCCCCGGCGGACAGGGAGGAGGCTACACCTTC | CASSPGGQGGGYTF
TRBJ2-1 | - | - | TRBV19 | TGTGCCAGTAGTATTCGGGGGGCTTCCTACAATGAGCAGTTCTTC | CASSIRGASYNEQFF
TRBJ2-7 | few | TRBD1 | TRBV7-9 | TGTGCCAGCAGCGCACCCGGGACAGTGCAAGAGCAGTACTTC | CASSAPGTVQEQYF
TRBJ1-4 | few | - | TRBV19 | TGTGCCAGTAGTATGTGGGGGCCCTTTGGTGAAAAACTGTTTTTT | CASSMWGPFGEKLFF
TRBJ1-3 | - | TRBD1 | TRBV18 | TGTGCCAGCTCAGCGGACAGGCACTCTGGAAACACCATATATTTT | CASSADRHSGNTIYF
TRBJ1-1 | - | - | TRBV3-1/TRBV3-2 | TGTGCCAGCAGCCAAGGGATCGGCGGGGGCACTGAAGCTTTCTTT | CASSQGIGGGTEAFF
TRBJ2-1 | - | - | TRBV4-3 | TGCGCCAGCAGCCAGGACTCGAGCTCCTACAATGAGCAGTTCTTC | CASSQDSSSYNEQFF
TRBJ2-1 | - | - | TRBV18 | TGTGCCAGCTCACCAGCGGGGACAGAGTACAATGAGCAGTTCTTC | CASSPAGTEYNEQFF
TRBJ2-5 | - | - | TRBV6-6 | TGTGCCAGCAGTAAGCCGGGGACTGGGGAGACCCAGTACTTC | CASSKPGTGETQYF
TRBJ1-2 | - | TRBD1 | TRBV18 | TGTGCCAGCTCACCACCCCCGGGACAGACAGGCAACTATGGCTACACCTTC | CASSPPPGQTGNYGYTF